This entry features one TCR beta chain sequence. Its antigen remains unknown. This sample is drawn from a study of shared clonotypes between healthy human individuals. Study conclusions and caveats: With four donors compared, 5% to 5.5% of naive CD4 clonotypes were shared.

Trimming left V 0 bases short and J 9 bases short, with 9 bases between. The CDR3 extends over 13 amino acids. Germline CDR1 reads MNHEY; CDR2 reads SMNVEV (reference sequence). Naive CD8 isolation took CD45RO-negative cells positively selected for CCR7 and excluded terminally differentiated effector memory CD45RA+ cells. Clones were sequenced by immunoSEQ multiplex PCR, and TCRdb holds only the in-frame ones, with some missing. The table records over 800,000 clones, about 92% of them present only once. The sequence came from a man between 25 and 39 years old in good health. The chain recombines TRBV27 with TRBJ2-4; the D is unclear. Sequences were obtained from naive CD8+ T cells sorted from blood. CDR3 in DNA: TGTGCCAGCAGTTTATCGAGGAAGGGCATTCAGTACTTC. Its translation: CASSLSRKGIQYF.